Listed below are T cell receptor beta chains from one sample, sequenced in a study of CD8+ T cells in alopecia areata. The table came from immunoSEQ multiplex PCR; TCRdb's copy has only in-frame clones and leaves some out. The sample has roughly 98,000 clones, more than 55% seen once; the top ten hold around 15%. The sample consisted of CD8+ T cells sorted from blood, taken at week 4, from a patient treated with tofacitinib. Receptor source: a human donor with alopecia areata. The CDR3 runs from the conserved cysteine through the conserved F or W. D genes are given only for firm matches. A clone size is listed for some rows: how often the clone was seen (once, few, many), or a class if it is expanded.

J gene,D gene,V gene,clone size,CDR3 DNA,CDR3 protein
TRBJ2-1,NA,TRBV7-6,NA,TGTGCCAGCAGCTTAATGGCGGACTCCTACAATGAGCAGTTCTTC,CASSLMADSYNEQFF
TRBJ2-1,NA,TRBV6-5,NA,TGTGCCAGCAGTTACATGGGGGGACTCTACAATGAGCAGTTCTTC,CASSYMGGLYNEQFF
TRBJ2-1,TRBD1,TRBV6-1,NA,TGTGCCAGCAGCCCCGGACAGGAGAACAATGAGCAGTTCTTC,CASSPGQENNEQFF
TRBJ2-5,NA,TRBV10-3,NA,TGTGCCATCAGTGATTACGGGAGCGGGCTGGAGACCCAGTACTTC,CAISDYGSGLETQYF
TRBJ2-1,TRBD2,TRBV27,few,TGTGCCAGCAGTGCGGGGGGATGTTGCAATGAGCAGTTCTTC,CASSAGGCCNEQFF
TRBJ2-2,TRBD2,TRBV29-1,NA,TGCAGCGTTGAAGTCCCAGCGGGGAGCACCGGGGAGCTGTTTTTT,CSVEVPAGSTGELFF
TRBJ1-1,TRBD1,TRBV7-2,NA,TGTGCCAGCAGCTCTCAGCAAGACCCCGGGACAGGGAACACTGAAGCTTTCTTT,CASSSQQDPGTGNTEAFF
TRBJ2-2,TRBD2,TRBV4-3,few,TGCGCCAGCAGCCAAGCATCTAGCGGGAGGACTGGCGGGGAGCTGTTTTTT,CASSQASSGRTGGELFF
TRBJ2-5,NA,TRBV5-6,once,TGTGCCAGCAGCTTCGGCAGGGGCCAAGAGACCCAGTACTTC,CASSFGRGQETQYF
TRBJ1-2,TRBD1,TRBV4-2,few,TGTGCCAGCAGCCAAGAAGGGGGCTCGTGGGGCTACACCTTC,CASSQEGGSWGYTF
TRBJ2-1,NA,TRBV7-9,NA,TGTGCCAGCAGCAACGAACTAAGACCCAATGAGCAGTTCTTC,CASSNELRPNEQFF
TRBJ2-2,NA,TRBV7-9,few,TGTGCCAGCAGCTACGGACGGGCGTTTGACACCGGGGAGCTGTTTTTT,CASSYGRAFDTGELFF
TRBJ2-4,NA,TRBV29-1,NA,TGCAGCGTTGAAGACTGGGTCCTCGGACAGGGAGGGATTCAGTACTTC,CSVEDWVLGQGGIQYF
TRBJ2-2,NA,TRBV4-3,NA,TGCGCCAGCAGCCAGGGATCTGGTCCCGGGGAGCTGTTTTTT,CASSQGSGPGELFF
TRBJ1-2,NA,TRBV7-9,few,TGTGCCAGCAGCTTAGCTCCGACCCGCGACAGTGGCTACACCTTC,CASSLAPTRDSGYTF
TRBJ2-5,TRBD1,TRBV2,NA,TGTGCCTCAGACCCGGGACAGGGGGAAGAGACCCAGTACTTC,CASDPGQGEETQYF
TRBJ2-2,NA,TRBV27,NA,TGTGCCAGCAGTTTAATTGGCAGCCGAGGTACCGGGGAGCTGTTTTTT,CASSLIGSRGTGELFF
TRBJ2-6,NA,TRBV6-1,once,TGTGCCAGCAGTGGCGGACGGAGGACCTCCTCTGGGGCCAACGTCCTGACTTTC,CASSGGRRTSSGANVLTF
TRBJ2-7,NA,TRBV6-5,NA,TGTGCCAGCAGTCAGGACAGCGTGAACGAGCAGTACTTC,CASSQDSVNEQYF
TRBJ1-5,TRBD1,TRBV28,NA,TGTGCCAGCAGTTTCAACCCGGGACAGGGTTCCAATCAGCCCCAGCATTTT,CASSFNPGQGSNQPQHF
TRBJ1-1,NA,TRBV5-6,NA,TGTGCCAGCAGCTTTTGGATTGGCACTGAAGCTTTCTTT,CASSFWIGTEAFF
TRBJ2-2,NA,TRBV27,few,TGTGCCAGCAGTTTATCAAACACCGGGGAGCTGTTTTTT,CASSLSNTGELFF
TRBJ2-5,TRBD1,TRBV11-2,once,TGCGCCAGCAGCCAAGGCGGACAGGGTGGGAGTCCGACCCAGTACTTC,CASSQGGQGGSPTQYF
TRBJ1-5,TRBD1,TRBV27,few,TGTGCCAGCAGTACCCTCGGGACAGGGAATCAGCCCCAGCATTTT,CASSTLGTGNQPQHF
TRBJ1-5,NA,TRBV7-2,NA,TGTGCCAGCAGCCGTACAGGATACAATCAGCCCCAGCATTTT,CASSRTGYNQPQHF
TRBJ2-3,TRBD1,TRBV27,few,TGTGCCAGCAGTCCACAGGGGTTAAGCACAGATACGCAGTATTTT,CASSPQGLSTDTQYF
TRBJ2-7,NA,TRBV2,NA,TGTGCCAGCAGTGATCTCCACGAGCAGTACTTC,CASSDLHEQYF
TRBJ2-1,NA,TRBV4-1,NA,TGCGCCAGCAGCCAAGGTAATGAGCAGTTCTTC,CASSQGNEQFF
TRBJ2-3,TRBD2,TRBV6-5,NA,TGTGCCAGCAGTTACGTAGCGGGGCCGGATACGCAGTATTTT,CASSYVAGPDTQYF
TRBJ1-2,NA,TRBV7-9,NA,TGTGCCAGCAGCCTAAGGGAATATGGCTACACCTTC,CASSLREYGYTF
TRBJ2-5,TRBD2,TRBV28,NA,TGTGCCAGCACTTTTGGGGGAGGGTCTTCAGAGACCCAGTACTTC,CASTFGGGSSETQYF
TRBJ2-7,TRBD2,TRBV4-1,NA,TGCGCCAGCAGCCAGGTTAGCGGGAGTCAATCCTACGAGCAGTACTTC,CASSQVSGSQSYEQYF
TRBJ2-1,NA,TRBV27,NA,TGTGCCAGCAGTTTAATTGGGGGTGGGGGTTCTTCCTACAATGAGCAGTTCTTC,CASSLIGGGGSSYNEQFF
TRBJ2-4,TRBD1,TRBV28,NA,TGTGCCAGCAGTCTACAGGGGATGCGAAACATTCAGTACTTC,CASSLQGMRNIQYF
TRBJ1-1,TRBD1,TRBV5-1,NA,TGCGCCAGCAGCTTGCTAACCGGGACAGAGAACACTGAAGCTTTCTTT,CASSLLTGTENTEAFF
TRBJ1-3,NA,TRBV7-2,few,TGTGCCAGCAGCTCTGGAAACACCATATATTTT,CASSSGNTIYF
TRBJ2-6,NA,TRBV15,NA,TGTGCCACCAGCAGAGTAGATCAGGCTAGCGTTGGGGCCAACGTCCTGACTTTC,CATSRVDQASVGANVLTF
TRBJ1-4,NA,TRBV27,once,TGTGCCAGCAGTTTAGGGGTAGCAACTAATGAAAAACTGTTTTTT,CASSLGVATNEKLFF
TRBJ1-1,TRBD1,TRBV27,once,TGTGCCAGCAGTTTTGGGACAGGGGGCAACACTGAAGCTTTCTTT,CASSFGTGGNTEAFF
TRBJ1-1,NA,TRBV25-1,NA,TGTGCCAGCAGTGAATACCCAGCCCTTAACACTGAAGCTTTCTTT,CASSEYPALNTEAFF
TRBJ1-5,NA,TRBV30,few,TGTGCCTGGAGTTACGGCGGGAGTGATCAGCCCCAGCATTTT,CAWSYGGSDQPQHF
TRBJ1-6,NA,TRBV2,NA,TGTGCCAGCATCGAGGAAAATTCACCCCTCCACTTT,CASIEENSPLHF
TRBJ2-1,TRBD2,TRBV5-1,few,TGCGCCAGCAGCGGCGGGACTAGCGGCTACAATGAGCAGTTCTTC,CASSGGTSGYNEQFF
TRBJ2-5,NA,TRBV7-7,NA,TGTGCCAGCAGCTCTACAGGGGGGGCAGAGACCCAGTACTTC,CASSSTGGAETQYF
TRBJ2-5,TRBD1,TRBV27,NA,TGTGCCAGCAGTTTATCGGGGACAGGGATGGGCCAAGAGACCCAGTACTTC,CASSLSGTGMGQETQYF
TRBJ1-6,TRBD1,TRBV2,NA,TGTGCCAGCAGTGAACGGGGACAGCTTCATAATTCACCCCTCCACTTT,CASSERGQLHNSPLHF
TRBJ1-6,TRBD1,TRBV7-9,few,TGTGCCAGCAGCCCGACAAATAACAGGGGGCACTCACCCCTCCACTTT,CASSPTNNRGHSPLHF
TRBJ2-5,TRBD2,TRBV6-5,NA,TGTGCCAGCAGTTACTCTAGCGGGAGGGAGACCCAGTACTTC,CASSYSSGRETQYF
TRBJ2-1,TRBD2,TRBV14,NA,TGTGCCAGCAGCCAACGCGGGGGGGAGTACAATGAGCAGTTCTTC,CASSQRGGEYNEQFF
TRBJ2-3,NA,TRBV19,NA,TGTGCCAGTAGTATAGGTGGTCCCCCAGGCACAGATACGCAGTATTTT,CASSIGGPPGTDTQYF
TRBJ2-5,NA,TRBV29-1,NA,TGCAGCGTTGCAGGGTGGAGAGGGCAAGAGACCCAGTACTTC,CSVAGWRGQETQYF
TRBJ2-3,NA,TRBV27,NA,TGTGCCAGCAGTTTATCGGCACCCTCCACAGATACGCAGTATTTT,CASSLSAPSTDTQYF
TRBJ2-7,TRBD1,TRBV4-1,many,TGCGCCAGCAGCCCAGGGACAGGGGCCCACGAGCAGTACTTC,CASSPGTGAHEQYF
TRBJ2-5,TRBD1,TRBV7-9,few,TGTGCCAGCAGCCTTTTAGGACAGGCCCAAGAGACCCAGTACTTC,CASSLLGQAQETQYF
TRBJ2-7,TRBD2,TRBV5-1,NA,TGCGCCAGCAGCCTGGGACTAGCGGGCCTAAAGGGAGTGTACTTC,CASSLGLAGLKGVYF